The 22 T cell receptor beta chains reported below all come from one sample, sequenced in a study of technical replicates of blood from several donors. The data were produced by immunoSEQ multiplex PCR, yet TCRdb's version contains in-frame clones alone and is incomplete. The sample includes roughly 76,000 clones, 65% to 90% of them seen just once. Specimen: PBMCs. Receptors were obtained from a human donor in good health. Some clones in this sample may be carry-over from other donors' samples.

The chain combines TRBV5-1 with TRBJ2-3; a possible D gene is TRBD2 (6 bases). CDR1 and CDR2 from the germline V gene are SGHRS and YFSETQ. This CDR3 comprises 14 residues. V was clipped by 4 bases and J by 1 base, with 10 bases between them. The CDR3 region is CASSPGVRTDTQYF. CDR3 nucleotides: TGCGCCAGCAGCCCGGGGGTGCGCACAGATACGCAGTATTTT.

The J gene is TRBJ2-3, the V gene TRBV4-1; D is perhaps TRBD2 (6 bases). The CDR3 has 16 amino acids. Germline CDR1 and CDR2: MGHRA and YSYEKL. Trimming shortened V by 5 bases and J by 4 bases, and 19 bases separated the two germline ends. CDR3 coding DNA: TGCGCCAGCAGCACGGTGCTGGCGGGGAGATCAGATACGCAGTATTTT. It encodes CASSTVLAGRSDTQYF.

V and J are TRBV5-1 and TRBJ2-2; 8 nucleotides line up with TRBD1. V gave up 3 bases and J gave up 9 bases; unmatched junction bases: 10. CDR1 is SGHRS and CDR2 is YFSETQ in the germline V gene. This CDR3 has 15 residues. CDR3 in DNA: TGCGCCAGCAGCTCGCGGACAGGGATCGTTAGGGAGCTGTTTTTT. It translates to CASSSRTGIVRELFF.

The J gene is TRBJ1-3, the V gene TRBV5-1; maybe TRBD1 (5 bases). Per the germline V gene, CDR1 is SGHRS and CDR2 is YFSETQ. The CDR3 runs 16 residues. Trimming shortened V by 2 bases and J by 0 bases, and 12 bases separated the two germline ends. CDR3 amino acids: CASSLLGVNSGNTIYF. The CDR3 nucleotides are TGCGCCAGCAGCTTATTAGGGGTCAACTCTGGAAACACCATATATTTT.

In nucleotides, the CDR3 is TGTGCCTGGAGTGTTTCTAGCGGGGGCCCCTACGAGCAGTACTTC. Translating gives CAWSVSSGGPYEQYF. V usage is TRBV30 and J usage is TRBJ2-5; TRBD2 matches at 10 bases. The DNA end is a closer match to TRBJ2-7, so the J assignment may be wrong. This CDR3 region has 15 residues. Germline-derived CDR1 and CDR2 are GTSNPN and SVGIG (reference sequence).

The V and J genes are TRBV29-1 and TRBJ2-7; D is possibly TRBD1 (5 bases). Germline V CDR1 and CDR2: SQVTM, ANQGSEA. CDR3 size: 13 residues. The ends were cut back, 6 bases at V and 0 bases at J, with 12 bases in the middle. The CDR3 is CSVTWGLSYEQYF. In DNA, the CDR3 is TGCAGCGTCACTTGGGGCCTCTCCTACGAGCAGTACTTC.

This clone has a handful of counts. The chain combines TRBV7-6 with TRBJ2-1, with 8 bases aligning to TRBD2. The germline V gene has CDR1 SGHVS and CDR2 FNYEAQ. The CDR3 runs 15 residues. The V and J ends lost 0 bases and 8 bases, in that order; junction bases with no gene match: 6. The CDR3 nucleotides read TGTGCCAGCAGCTTAGCTAGCGGGACGGGCCATGAGCAGTTCTTC. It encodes CASSLASGTGHEQFF.

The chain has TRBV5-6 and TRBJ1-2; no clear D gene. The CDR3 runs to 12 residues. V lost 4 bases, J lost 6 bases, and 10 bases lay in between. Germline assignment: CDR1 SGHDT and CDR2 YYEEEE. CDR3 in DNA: TGTGCCAGCAGCCGCGCCGGGGATGGCTACACCTTC. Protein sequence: CASSRAGDGYTF. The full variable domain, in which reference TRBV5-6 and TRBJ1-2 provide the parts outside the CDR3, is DAGVTQSPTHLIKTRGQQVTLRCSPKSGHDTVSWYQQALGQGPQFIFQYYEEEERQRGNFPDRFSGHQFPNYSSELNVNALLLGDSALYLCASSRAGDGYTFGSGTRLTVV.

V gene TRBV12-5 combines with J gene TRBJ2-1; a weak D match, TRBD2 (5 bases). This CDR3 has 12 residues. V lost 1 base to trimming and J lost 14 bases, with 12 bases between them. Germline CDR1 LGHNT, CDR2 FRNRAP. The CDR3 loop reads CASGLGLAGEFF. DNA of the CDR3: TGTGCTAGTGGTTTGGGCCTAGCTGGGGAGTTCTTC.

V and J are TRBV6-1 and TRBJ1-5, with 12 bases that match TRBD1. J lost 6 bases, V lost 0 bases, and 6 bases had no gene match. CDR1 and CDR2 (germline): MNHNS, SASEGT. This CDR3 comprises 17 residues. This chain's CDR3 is CASSEAWGQGAGQPQHF. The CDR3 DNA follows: TGTGCCAGCAGTGAAGCCTGGGGACAGGGGGCTGGTCAGCCCCAGCATTTT.

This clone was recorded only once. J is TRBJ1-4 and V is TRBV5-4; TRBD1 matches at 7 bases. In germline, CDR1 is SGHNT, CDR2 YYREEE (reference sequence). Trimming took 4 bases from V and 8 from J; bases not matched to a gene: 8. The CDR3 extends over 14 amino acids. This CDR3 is CASSPPGQAEKLFF. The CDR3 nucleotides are TGTGCCAGCAGCCCACCCGGACAGGCCGAAAAACTGTTTTTT. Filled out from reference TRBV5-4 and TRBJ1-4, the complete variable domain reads ETGVTQSPTHLIKTRGQQVTLRCSSQSGHNTVSWYQQALGQGPQFIFQYYREEENGRGNFPPRFSGLQFPNYSSELNVNALELDDSALYLCASSPPGQAEKLFFGSGTQLSVL.

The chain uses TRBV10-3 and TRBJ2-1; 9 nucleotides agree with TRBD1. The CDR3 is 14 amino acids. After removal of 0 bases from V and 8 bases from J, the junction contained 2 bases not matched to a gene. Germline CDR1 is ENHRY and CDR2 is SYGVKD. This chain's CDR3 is CAISESGTGYEQFF. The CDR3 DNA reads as TGTGCCATCAGTGAGTCCGGGACAGGGTATGAGCAGTTCTTC.

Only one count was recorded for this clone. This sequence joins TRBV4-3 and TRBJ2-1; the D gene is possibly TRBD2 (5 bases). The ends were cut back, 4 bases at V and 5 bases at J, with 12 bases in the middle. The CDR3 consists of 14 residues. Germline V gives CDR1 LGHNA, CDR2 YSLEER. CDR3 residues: CASSLTSGDNEQFF. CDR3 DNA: TGCGCCAGCAGCCTCACGTCCGGGGACAATGAGCAGTTCTTC.

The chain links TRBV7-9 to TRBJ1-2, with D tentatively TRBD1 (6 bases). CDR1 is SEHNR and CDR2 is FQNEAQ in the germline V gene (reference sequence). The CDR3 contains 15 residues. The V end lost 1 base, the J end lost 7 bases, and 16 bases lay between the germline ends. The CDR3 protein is CASSLDTGTTPGYTF. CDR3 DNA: TGTGCCAGCAGCTTAGATACTGGGACAACCCCTGGCTACACCTTC.

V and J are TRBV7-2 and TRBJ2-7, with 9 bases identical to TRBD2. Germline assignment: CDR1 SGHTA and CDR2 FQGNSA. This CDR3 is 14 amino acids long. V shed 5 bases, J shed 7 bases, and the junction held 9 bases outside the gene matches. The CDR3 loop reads CASSTGLASGEQYF. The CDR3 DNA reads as TGTGCCAGCAGCACGGGACTAGCCTCGGGAGAGCAGTACTTC.

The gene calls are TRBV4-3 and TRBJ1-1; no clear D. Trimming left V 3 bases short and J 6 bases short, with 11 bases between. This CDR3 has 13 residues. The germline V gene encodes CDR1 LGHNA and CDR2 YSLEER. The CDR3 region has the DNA TGCGCCAGCAGCCATGGTTGGCCCGCTGAAGCTTTCTTT. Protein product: CASSHGWPAEAFF.

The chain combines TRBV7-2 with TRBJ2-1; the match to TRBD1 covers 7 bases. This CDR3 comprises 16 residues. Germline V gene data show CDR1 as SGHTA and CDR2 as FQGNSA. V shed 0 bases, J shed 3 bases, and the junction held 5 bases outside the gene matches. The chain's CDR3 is CASSLAGSGGYNEQFF. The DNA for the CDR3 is TGTGCCAGCAGCTTAGCGGGGTCAGGGGGCTACAATGAGCAGTTCTTC.

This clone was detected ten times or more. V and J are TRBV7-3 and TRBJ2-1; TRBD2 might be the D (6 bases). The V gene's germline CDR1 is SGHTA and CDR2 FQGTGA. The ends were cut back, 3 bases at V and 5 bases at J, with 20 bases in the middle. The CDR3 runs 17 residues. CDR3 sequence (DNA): TGTGCCAGCAGCTTGGGGACTGCCCCCTTCGGGGACAATGAGCAGTTCTTC. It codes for CASSLGTAPFGDNEQFF.

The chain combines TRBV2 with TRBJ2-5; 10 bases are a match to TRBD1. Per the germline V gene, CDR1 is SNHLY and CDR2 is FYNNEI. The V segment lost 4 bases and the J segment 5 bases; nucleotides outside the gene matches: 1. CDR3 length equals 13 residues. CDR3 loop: CASSGQGAETQYF. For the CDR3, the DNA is TGTGCCAGCAGTGGACAGGGGGCTGAGACCCAGTACTTC.

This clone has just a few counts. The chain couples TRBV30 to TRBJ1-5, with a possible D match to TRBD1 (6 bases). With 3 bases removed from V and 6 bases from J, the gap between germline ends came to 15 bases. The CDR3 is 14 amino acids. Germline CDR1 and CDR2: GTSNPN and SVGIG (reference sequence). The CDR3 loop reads CAWREQGRGQPQHF. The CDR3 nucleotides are TGTGCCTGGAGAGAACAGGGAAGGGGTCAGCCCCAGCATTTT.

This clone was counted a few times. Here the CDR3 reads CASSPSGGGITGELFF. The CDR3 DNA is TGTGCCAGCAGCCCGAGCGGCGGGGGCATCACCGGGGAGCTGTTTTTT. The chain employs TRBV4-2 and TRBJ2-2, with D possibly matching TRBD2 (7 bases). The germline CDR1 and CDR2 sequences are LGHNA and YNFKEQ. The CDR3 consists of 16 residues. The V end was cut by 4 bases, the J end by 4 bases, with 16 bases between.

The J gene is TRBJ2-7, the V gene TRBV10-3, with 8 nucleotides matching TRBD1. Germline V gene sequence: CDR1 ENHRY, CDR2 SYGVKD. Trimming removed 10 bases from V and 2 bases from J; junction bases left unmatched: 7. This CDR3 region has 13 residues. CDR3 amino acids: CATGGTGTYEQYF. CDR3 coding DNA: TGTGCCACGGGCGGGACAGGCACCTACGAGCAGTACTTC.